This T cell receptor (beta chain) was recorded in a study of beta chain features in type 1 diabetes. The CDR3 spans 15 residues. The V end was cut by 3 bases, the J end by 4 bases, with 13 bases between. Germline V CDR1 and CDR2: SGHRS, YFSETQ. General observations from the study: At VDJ recombination sites, type 1 diabetes patients had fewer insertions and more deleted nucleotides. Type 1 diabetes patients had TCRB CDR3s that were shorter (moderately but significantly so) in all four CD4+ subsets.

Isolation of CD4+ naive, central memory, regulatory and stem cell-like memory cells was achieved by sorting via CD45RO/CCR7/CD25/CD127/CD95/CD27. With respect to this clone: The antigen is unknown.

The study reverse transcribed the entire isolated RNA, so it sequenced expressed TCRB transcripts. Deep immunoSEQ sequencing covered naive, central memory and regulatory T cell samples. Measured with immunoSEQ multiplex PCR; TCRdb has only the in-frame clones, and not every one. The sample yields roughly 700,000 clones, under 15% seen once. The genes are TRBV5-1 and TRBJ2-2; D possibly corresponds to TRBD1 (5 bases). The sample was naive CD4+ T cells from blood. This clonotype was obtained from a man younger than 30 with type 1 diabetes. CDR3 protein: CASSSVGLTTGELFF. The CDR3 DNA is TGCGCCAGCAGCTCCGTGGGGCTAACCACCGGGGAGCTGTTTTTT.